The 25 T cell receptor beta chains below come from one sample, sequenced in a study of CD8 T cells in ankylosing spondylitis. TCRdb re-called the 5' RACE reads through MiXCR, storing one row per CDR3 protein. The table has some 140,000 distinct CDR3 sequences, more than 7% seen once. The source material was synovial fluid, either unsorted or a sorted T cell fraction (not recorded which). All receptors come from a male donor with ankylosing spondylitis.

This clonotype was detected ten times or more. The V call is TRBV6-5, the J call TRBJ1-1; D ambiguous. Germline V gene data show CDR1 as MNHEY and CDR2 as SVGAGI. Deletions cut 2 bases from V and 4 bases from J, with 8 bases between. This CDR3 has 13 amino acids. DNA for the CDR3: TGTGCCAGCAGTTACGGGCTCCGCACTGAAGCTTTCTTT. Translating gives CASSYGLRTEAFF.

The chain joins TRBV20-1 to TRBJ1-1; tentative D call: TRBD1 (6 bases). The CDR3 runs 15 residues. Trimming stripped 1 base from V and 4 bases from J, with 16 bases between. The germline gives CDR1 DFQATT, CDR2 SNEGSKA (reference sequence). The CDR3 reads CSARAPTGPVTEAFF. CDR3 sequence (DNA): TGCAGTGCTAGAGCCCCTACAGGGCCGGTCACTGAAGCTTTCTTT.

This clonotype was observed many times. This chain connects TRBV6-2 or TRBV6-3 to TRBJ2-2; 10 nucleotides agree with TRBD1. With V trimmed by 6 bases and J by 6 bases, 10 bases remained unmatched. The germline V gene encodes CDR1 MNHEY and CDR2 SVGEGT. There are 16 residues in the CDR3. This CDR3 reads CASSRQGAYRAGELFF. The CDR3 DNA follows: TGTGCCAGCAGCCGACAGGGGGCTTATCGTGCCGGGGAGCTGTTTTTT.

The chain joins TRBV6-5 to TRBJ2-3; D may be TRBD2 (5 bases). Germline loops: CDR1 MNHEY, CDR2 SVGAGI. The V and J ends lost 4 bases and 4 bases respectively, with 15 bases between them. This CDR3 spans 15 amino acids. The CDR3: CASSFRTRGPDTQYF. The CDR3 DNA is TGTGCCAGCAGTTTCCGGACCCGAGGGCCAGATACGCAGTATTTT.

The sample holds a few counts of this clonotype. The chain uses TRBV6-5 and TRBJ1-2, with TRBD1 identical over 7 bases. V gave up 4 bases and J gave up 8 bases; unmatched junction bases: 4. Germline CDR1 reads MNHEY; CDR2 reads SVGAGI. The CDR3 is 12 amino acids. The CDR3 sequence: CASSSTGDGYTF. In nucleotides, the CDR3 is TGTGCCAGCAGTTCCACAGGGGACGGCTACACCTTC.

The sample holds a few counts of this clonotype. This chain joins TRBV28 and TRBJ1-5, with 7 bases identical to TRBD1. The germline CDR1 and CDR2 sequences are MDHEN and SYDVKM. The CDR3 runs 16 residues. With V trimmed by 2 bases and J by 3 bases, 7 bases remained unmatched. This chain's CDR3 is CASSLAGEGANQPQHF. In DNA, the CDR3 is TGTGCCAGCAGTTTAGCAGGGGAGGGGGCCAATCAGCCCCAGCATTTT.

V gene TRBV21-1 combines with J gene TRBJ1-4; the D call TRBD1 from the table was never checked on the DNA. TRBV21-1 is an annotated pseudogene. This CDR3 has 14 residues. This CDR3 reads CASSWTVINEKLFF. The CDR3 DNA follows: TGTGCCAGCTCCTGGACAGTGATTAATGAAAAACTGTTTTTT.

This clonotype appeared a few times. The rearrangement joins TRBV28 to TRBJ2-2; the D is unclear. The CDR3 is 14 residues long. From germline, CDR1 is MDHEN and CDR2 SYDVKM. V shed 4 bases and J shed 5 bases, with 11 bases lying between them. The CDR3 DNA is TGTGCCAGCAGTTCCTGGGTGGGGACCGGGGAGCTGTTTTTT. This gives the protein CASSSWVGTGELFF.

This clonotype was observed a few times. The chain links TRBV7-9 to TRBJ1-6, with 9 bases fitting TRBD1. This CDR3 spans 17 amino acids. Germline trimming cut 5 bases from V and 3 bases from J; bases unmatched to any gene: 8. Germline V CDR1 and CDR2: SEHNR, FQNEAQ (reference sequence). The CDR3 is CASSTPDRGNYNSPLHF. The DNA for the CDR3 is TGTGCCAGCAGCACTCCGGACAGGGGAAACTATAATTCACCCCTCCACTTT.

This clonotype was seen a few times. V is TRBV7-2 and J is TRBJ1-6, with 8 bases matching TRBD1. Germline CDR1 reads SGHTA; CDR2 reads FQGNSA. With V trimmed by 5 bases and J by 4 bases, 4 bases remained unmatched. The CDR3 loop spans 15 amino acids. The CDR3 DNA reads as TGTGCCAGCAGCCCAAACAGGGGGTATAATTCACCCCTCCACTTT. This codes for CASSPNRGYNSPLHF.

This clonotype showed up many times. This chain joins TRBV28 and TRBJ1-1, with 10 bases fitting TRBD1. V shed 5 bases and J 6 bases; nucleotides not matched to a gene: 9. This CDR3 spans 15 amino acids. Germline assignment: CDR1 MDHEN and CDR2 SYDVKM. The CDR3 DNA reads TGTGCCAGCAGTACCCGGACAGGGGGAAAGGCTGAAGCTTTCTTT. Encoded protein: CASSTRTGGKAEAFF.

The chain uses TRBV10-2 and TRBJ2-5; TRBD2 agrees at 11 bases. With V trimmed by 6 bases and J by 3 bases, 3 bases remained unmatched. Germline V CDR1 and CDR2: WSHSY, SAAADI. CDR3 length equals 14 residues. CDR3 loop: CASSGTSGKETQYF. DNA for the CDR3: TGCGCCAGCAGCGGGACTAGCGGAAAAGAGACCCAGTACTTC.

This clonotype was counted ten times or more. The V and J genes are TRBV29-1 and TRBJ1-2, with D unclear. The germline V and J ends were trimmed by 7 bases and 1 base, with 10 bases remaining between them. There are 12 residues in the CDR3. CDR1 SQVTM and CDR2 ANQGSEA come from the germline V gene. CDR3 sequence reads: CSAVGVNYGYTF. CDR3 DNA: TGCAGCGCCGTGGGCGTTAACTATGGCTACACCTTC.

This clonotype showed up many times. The chain couples TRBV7-9 to TRBJ2-5, with a possible D match to TRBD2 (9 bases). This CDR3 has 15 residues. Trimming pared 6 bases from V and 4 bases from J, leaving 18 bases between. The V gene's germline CDR1 is SEHNR and CDR2 FQNEAQ (reference sequence). CDR3 DNA sequence: TGTGCCAGCAGTCAGGGGGCTAGCGGGACAGAGACCCAGTACTTC. Translating gives CASSQGASGTETQYF.

This clonotype has more than one count but fewer than ten. The chain couples TRBV7-8 to TRBJ2-5; D is uncertain. The CDR3 is 11 residues long. Germline values: CDR1 SGHVS, CDR2 FQNEAQ. V lost 5 bases, J lost 4 bases, and 5 bases lay in between. The CDR3 nucleotides read TGTGCCAGCAGCCTATTAGAGACCCAGTACTTC. This codes for CASSLLETQYF. Filled out from reference TRBV7-8 and TRBJ2-5, the complete variable domain reads GAGVSQSPRYKVAKRGQDVALRCDPISGHVSLFWYQQALGQGPEFLTYFQNEAQLDKSGLPSDRFFAERPEGSVSTLKIQRTQQEDSAVYLCASSLLETQYFGPGTRLLVL.

This clonotype has at least ten counts. The J gene is TRBJ2-7, the V gene TRBV29-1; TRBD2 is a possible D gene (6 bases). This CDR3 spans 13 amino acids. The V gene's germline CDR1 is SQVTM and CDR2 ANQGSEA. Between the trimmed V and J ends, which lost 4 bases and 4 bases, there was a span of 14 bases. The CDR3 is CSVVAGGVYEQYF. In DNA, the CDR3 is TGCAGCGTTGTTGCAGGAGGGGTGTACGAGCAGTACTTC.

This clonotype was seen many times. The genes are TRBV5-1 and TRBJ1-1; D perhaps matches TRBD1 (6 bases). V lost 4 bases, J lost 4 bases, and 14 bases lay in between. The CDR3 spans 14 residues. Per the germline V gene, CDR1 is SGHRS and CDR2 is YFSETQ. In nucleotides, the CDR3 is TGCGCCAGCAGCCCCTCAGGGGACGGCACTGAAGCTTTCTTT. This codes for CASSPSGDGTEAFF. The full variable domain, in which reference TRBV5-1 and TRBJ1-1 provide the parts outside the CDR3, is KAGVTQTPRYLIKTRGQQVTLSCSPISGHRSVSWYQQTPGQGLQFLFEYFSETQRNKGNFPGRFSGRQFSNSRSEMNVSTLELGDSALYLCASSPSGDGTEAFFGQGTRLTVV.

As concerns this clonotype: One base away lies a much larger clone, so this may be a sequencing read error. The J gene is TRBJ2-3, the V gene TRBV20-1; 14 bases are shared with TRBD2. In germline, CDR1 is DFQATT, CDR2 SNEGSKA (reference sequence). CDR3 length equals 19 residues. CDR3 loop: CCATHPTSGGARYADTQYF. In nucleotides, the CDR3 is TGCTGTGCTACCCACCCGACTAGCGGGGGGGCCAGATATGCAGATACGCAGTATTTT.

This clonotype was seen repeatedly, ten times or more. The chain employs TRBV5-1 and TRBJ2-1, with D possibly matching TRBD2 (6 bases). Trimming stripped 5 bases from V and 8 bases from J, with 11 bases between. Germline assignment: CDR1 SGHRS and CDR2 YFSETQ. The length of the CDR3 is 12 residues. The CDR3 here is CASSRPGDEQFF. The DNA of the CDR3 is TGCGCCAGCAGTCGACCGGGGGATGAGCAGTTCTTC.

In this sample, this clonotype turned up many times. The chain uses TRBV7-8 and TRBJ2-5; D may correspond to TRBD1 or TRBD2 (5 bases each). Germline V lookup: CDR1 SGHVS, CDR2 FQNEAQ. This CDR3 region has 15 residues. V was shortened by 5 bases and J by 5 bases, with 18 bases between the two germline ends. The CDR3 reads CASSMRREFGETQYF. CDR3 DNA: TGTGCCAGCAGCATGCGCAGGGAGTTCGGCGAGACCCAGTACTTC.

Many counts were recorded for this clonotype. The rearrangement joins TRBV29-1 to TRBJ1-1; perhaps TRBD1 as D (5 bases). V gave up 7 bases and J gave up 8 bases, with 17 bases separating them. The germline V gene has CDR1 SQVTM and CDR2 ANQGSEA. The CDR3 is 12 amino acids. This chain's CDR3 is CSGTRDAAEAFF. The CDR3, as DNA: TGCAGCGGGACCCGGGACGCCGCAGAAGCTTTCTTT.

The chain employs TRBV6-1 and TRBJ1-4; no firm D call. Looked up from germline, CDR1 is MNHNS and CDR2 is SASEGT. The CDR3 length is 14 residues. V was cut by 6 bases and J by 0 bases, with 8 bases left in between. The chain's CDR3 is CASRIASTNEKLFF. The CDR3 DNA follows: TGTGCCAGCAGGATAGCCTCAACTAATGAAAAACTGTTTTTT.

This clonotype has at least ten counts. The V and J genes are TRBV12-3 or TRBV12-4 and TRBJ2-5; D possibly uses TRBD1 or TRBD2 (7 bases each). V was shortened by 7 bases and J by 5 bases, with 14 bases between the two germline ends. The CDR3 sequence is 13 residues long. In nucleotides, the CDR3 is TGTGCCAGCACCCACCAGGGGGGGGAGACCCAGTACTTC. Its translation: CASTHQGGETQYF.

This rearrangement joins TRBV5-1 to TRBJ1-2, with a tentative D call TRBD1 (5 bases). Trimming removed 4 bases from V and 4 bases from J, with 11 bases in between. CDR1 and CDR2 (germline): SGHRS, YFSETQ. The CDR3 consists of 13 residues. The CDR3 region has the DNA TGCGCCAGCAGCCCTGACAGACTCTATGGCTACACCTTC. Amino acids: CASSPDRLYGYTF.

This clonotype was counted only a few times. This chain connects TRBV28 to TRBJ2-5, with D possibly matching TRBD1 (6 bases). CDR1 and CDR2 from the germline V gene are MDHEN and SYDVKM. This CDR3 region has 15 residues. Trimming shortened V by 6 bases and J by 6 bases, and 20 bases separated the two germline ends. CDR3 loop: CASSPGATGRKTQYF. The DNA for the CDR3 is TGTGCCAGCAGCCCCGGGGCTACAGGGAGAAAGACCCAGTACTTC.